The 18 T cell receptor beta chains given below trace back to one sample, sequenced in a study of T cell responses to AZD1222 COVID-19 vaccine. Clones were read by immunoSEQ multiplex PCR, and TCRdb kept only the in-frame ones, dropping some. The sample has roughly 25,000 clones; 86% are singletons. The input for sequencing was peripheral blood, taken 28 days after the second AZD1222 dose. The receptors derive from an adult who received the AZD1222 COVID-19 vaccine.

The chain joins TRBV3-1 (or the pseudogene TRBV3-2) to TRBJ1-4, with TRBD1 identical over 10 bases. The V segment lost 4 bases and the J segment 0 bases; nucleotides outside the gene matches: 2. Germline CDR1 reads LGHDT; CDR2 reads YNNKEL (reference sequence). This CDR3 is built from 16 residues. CDR3 sequence reads: CASSRGQGTTNEKLFF. The CDR3 nucleotides read TGTGCCAGCAGCCGGGGACAGGGGACAACTAATGAAAAACTGTTTTTT.

The J gene is TRBJ1-2, the V gene TRBV29-1; D is unresolved. Germline-derived CDR1 and CDR2 are SQVTM and ANQGSEA. CDR3 length equals 10 residues. The germline V and J ends were trimmed by 5 bases and 3 bases, with 4 bases remaining between them. CDR3 region: CSVFDYGYTF. The DNA of the CDR3 is TGCAGCGTTTTTGACTATGGCTACACCTTC.

The chain has TRBV7-3 and TRBJ2-1; possible D gene TRBD2, 5 bases. Germline V CDR1 and CDR2: SGHTA, FQGTGA. The CDR3 length is 15 residues. V lost 2 bases to trimming and J lost 7 bases, with 15 bases between them. CDR3 protein: CASSLVIASSNEQFF. As DNA, the CDR3 is TGTGCCAGCAGCTTAGTAATAGCGTCAAGTAATGAGCAGTTCTTC.

CDR3 amino acids: CASSPWAGGGTDTQYF. CDR3 coding DNA: TGTGCCAGCAGTCCCTGGGCAGGGGGGGGCACAGATACGCAGTATTTT. The J gene is TRBJ2-3, the V gene TRBV27; D is perhaps TRBD1 or TRBD2 (7 bases each). V lost 5 bases and J lost 1, with 16 bases in between. CDR3 size: 16 residues. Germline V gene sequence: CDR1 MNHEY, CDR2 SMNVEV (reference sequence).

The chain links TRBV19 to TRBJ1-5, with D maybe TRBD1 (5 bases). CDR3 length: 16 residues. The germline V and J ends were trimmed by 1 base and 2 bases, with 12 bases remaining between them. The germline gives CDR1 LNHDA, CDR2 SQIVND (reference sequence). CDR3 DNA sequence: TGTGCCAGTAGTATAGTTCAAGGGGACGGCAATCAGCCCCAGCATTTT. It encodes CASSIVQGDGNQPQHF. The whole variable domain, remainder taken from reference TRBV19 and TRBJ1-5, is DGGITQSPKYLFRKEGQNVTLSCEQNLNHDAMYWYRQDPGQGLRLIYYSQIVNDFQKGDIAEGYSVSREKKESFPLTVTSAQKNPTAFYLCASSIVQGDGNQPQHFGDGTRLSIL.

The chain recombines TRBV5-4 with TRBJ2-1, with D perhaps matching TRBD2 (6 bases). CDR1 and CDR2 (germline): SGHNT, YYREEE (reference sequence). Deletions cut 0 bases from V and 4 bases from J, with 11 bases between. There are 15 residues in the CDR3. CDR3 DNA sequence: TGTGCCAGCAGCTTGGATAGCGGCCATTACAATGAGCAGTTCTTC. Protein: CASSLDSGHYNEQFF.

The chain uses TRBV18 and TRBJ1-4; D is ambiguous. The length of the CDR3 is 16 residues. Germline V gene sequence: CDR1 KGHSH, CDR2 LQKENI. The ends were cut back, 0 bases at V and 4 bases at J, with 12 bases in the middle. CDR3 sequence (DNA): TGTGCCAGCTCACCACCGAGAACACGGAATAATGAAAAACTGTTTTTT. Translated: CASSPPRTRNNEKLFF.

This clone was seen a single time. This chain connects TRBV5-1 to TRBJ2-5; TRBD2 matches at 13 bases. Trimming at V came to 3 bases and at J to 5 bases, leaving 1 base not matched to a gene. CDR1 is SGHRS, CDR2 YFSETQ, per germline. There are 14 residues in the CDR3. The CDR3 loop is CASSSLAGGETQYF. CDR3 sequence (DNA): TGCGCCAGCAGCTCACTAGCGGGGGGGGAGACCCAGTACTTC.

The chain is built from TRBV7-3 and TRBJ2-7; 8 positions match TRBD1. The CDR3 sequence is 15 residues long. V shed 2 bases and J 0 bases; nucleotides not matched to a gene: 3. In germline, CDR1 is SGHTA, CDR2 FQGTGA. CDR3 nucleotide sequence: TGTGCCAGCAGCTTAGGCACAGGGGGCTCCTACGAGCAGTACTTC. Translation: CASSLGTGGSYEQYF.

The chain couples TRBV18 to TRBJ1-5, with D possibly matching TRBD1 (5 bases). Between the trimmed V and J ends, which lost 5 bases and 6 bases, there was a span of 17 bases. The CDR3 is 15 amino acids. Germline V gene data show CDR1 as KGHSH and CDR2 as LQKENI. CDR3 bases: TGTGCCAGCTCATCACAGGCAGGGTTGGGTCAGCCCCAGCATTTT. Protein: CASSSQAGLGQPQHF.

V usage is TRBV5-4 and J usage is TRBJ1-2; D possibly corresponds to TRBD1 (5 bases). This CDR3 comprises 12 residues. Trimming pared 4 bases from V and 6 bases from J, leaving 10 bases between. CDR1 is SGHNT, CDR2 YYREEE, per germline (reference sequence). The CDR3: CASSLTVNGYTF. The CDR3 nucleotides read TGTGCCAGCAGCCTGACAGTTAATGGCTACACCTTC.

This chain connects TRBV28 to TRBJ1-5, with D unclear. The ends were cut back, 6 bases at V and 5 bases at J, with 8 bases in the middle. The germline CDR1 and CDR2 sequences are MDHEN and SYDVKM. CDR3 length equals 12 residues. This chain's CDR3 is CASRRTDQPQHF. CDR3 sequence (DNA): TGTGCCAGCAGACGAACAGATCAGCCCCAGCATTTT.

This clone was recorded a few times. The chain joins TRBV2 to TRBJ1-4; 7 positions match TRBD1. After removal of 5 bases from V and 3 bases from J, the junction contained 3 bases not matched to a gene. The germline V gene has CDR1 SNHLY and CDR2 FYNNEI. CDR3 length: 14 residues. CDR3 nucleotide sequence: TGTGCCAGCAGTCGGGACAGCCCTAATGAAAAACTGTTTTTT. It yields the protein CASSRDSPNEKLFF.

This clone was recorded a few times. The V call is TRBV18, the J call TRBJ2-1; D is perhaps TRBD2 (6 bases). From germline, CDR1 is KGHSH and CDR2 LQKENI. Trimming stripped 1 base from V and 8 bases from J, with 12 bases between. The CDR3 totals 14 residues. The chain's CDR3 is CASSPRVGSHEQFF. CDR3 in DNA: TGTGCCAGCTCACCACGGGTCGGGAGCCATGAGCAGTTCTTC.

The gene calls are TRBV28 and TRBJ2-7; TRBD2 aligns across 8 bases. Germline CDR1 MDHEN, CDR2 SYDVKM. J lost 0 bases, V lost 8 bases, and 9 bases had no gene match. CDR3 length: 15 amino acids. The CDR3: CASGTSGTSSYEQYF. In nucleotides, the CDR3 is TGTGCCAGCGGAACTAGCGGCACTAGCTCCTACGAGCAGTACTTC.

In its sample, this clone was seen once. The gene calls are TRBV6-5 and TRBJ1-5; possible D gene TRBD1, 6 bases. The germline gives CDR1 MNHEY, CDR2 SVGAGI. V was clipped by 6 bases and J by 4 bases, with 10 bases between them. The CDR3 consists of 13 residues. CDR3 sequence (DNA): TGTGCCAGCAGAAGACAGGTAAATCAGCCCCAGCATTTT. It yields the protein CASRRQVNQPQHF.

The chain couples TRBV11-3 to TRBJ2-1, with unresolved D. The germline V gene has CDR1 SGHNT and CDR2 YENEEA. Trimming pared 0 bases from V and 6 bases from J, leaving 6 bases between. This CDR3 is 13 amino acids long. The CDR3 DNA follows: TGTGCCAGCAGCTTAGATCGGGCCAATGAGCAGTTCTTC. Amino acid sequence: CASSLDRANEQFF.

The V gene is TRBV3-1 (or the pseudogene TRBV3-2), the J gene TRBJ2-2, with D unresolved. Germline assignment: CDR1 LGHDT and CDR2 YNNKEL (reference sequence). This CDR3 has 14 amino acids. V gave up 3 bases and J gave up 7 bases, with 12 bases separating them. The CDR3 DNA reads as TGTGCCAGCAGCCAGGAGACCTGGATCGGGGAGCTGTTTTTT. It specifies CASSQETWIGELFF.